This T cell receptor beta chain appears in the sequencing data of a study of vaccination and CD4 T cells after COVID-19. Overall study: Investigators took post-vaccine samples a median 72 days after dose two, within a range of 14 to 241.

On this clonotype: Antigen specificity is unknown.

The Oncomine TCR Beta short-read assay sequenced DNA from cultured CD4+ T cells. TCRdb redid the calling of the PCR reads with MiXCR, one entry per CDR3 protein. Of several thousand distinct CDR3 sequences listed, around 71% are singletons. Treatment reported: roughly 10-day PBMC culture with coronavirus spike peptide pools or control peptides (ViraFEST assay). The collection of CD4+ T cells from the unexposed donor took place before the COVID-19 pandemic (2011-2018). The TCR was taken from a human donor in good health. The sequencing input was CD4+ T cells from blood, cultured in vitro.

The CDR3 loop is CSARRPGLASDTQYF. The CDR3 coding sequence is TGCAGTGCTAGACGTCCGGGACTAGCCTCAGATACGCAGTATTTT. J is TRBJ2-3 and V is TRBV20-1; 9 bases match TRBD2. J lost 4 bases, V lost 2 bases, and 7 bases had no gene match. This CDR3 has 15 amino acids. In germline, CDR1 is DFQATT, CDR2 SNEGSKA (reference sequence).